This T cell receptor beta chain was documented in a study of cytomegalovirus exposure and HLA in healthy donors (dated by TCRdb to 2015 to 2018). Looking at the study overall: An earlier analysis of some 550 of the donors reported more than 250 Gb of sequence data and more than 90 million unique TCR beta sequences from about 180 million T cells. Roughly 300 gigabases of sequencing data and tens of millions of unique TCR sequences were included in an early release covering about 620 HLA-typed donors. Of the 350 to 450 genotyped donors, less than 90% were placed in the genetic ancestry cluster associated with self-reported Caucasian donors. The study aimed to test whether cataloging public T cell receptors could reveal signatures of past pathogen exposure. The T cell repertoires of 550 to 850 subjects were profiled by immunosequencing and related to cytomegalovirus serostatus. Besides the first cohort of approximately 670 subjects, a separate validation cohort made up of 90 to 150 different subjects was used. To predict cytomegalovirus infection status, the study combined high-throughput TCR immunosequencing, statistical association of individual TCRs with disease status, and machine learning. A later analysis re-examined previously published TCR beta repertoires from just over 650 donors and added high-resolution HLA genotyping to investigate patterns of TCR occurrence. Rather than drawing on any new phenotypic data, the later analysis identified candidate immune exposures from TCR beta sequences and the way those sequences occurred across donors. An earlier analysis of 500 to 750 of the donors applied high-throughput TCR beta sequencing to assess whether each TCR beta V gene segment acted as functional or pseudogenic. Donor age, sex, ethnicity and CMV serostatus were compiled together with the repertoire data. A later genetic analysis used genome-wide SNP genotypes for about 60% of the roughly 700 donors, treating that subset as a discovery cohort. All discovery cohort repertoires had been generated using a single sequencing platform. HLA typing covered class I and class II loci at four-digit resolution. Typing coverage varied by locus: roughly 620-640 donors for A, B, C, DRB1 and DQB1; about 520 for DQA1; some 610 for DPA1; 400 to 480 for DPB1. Roughly five DR-DQ haplotypes were treated as single units for association and clustering because of strong linkage in the cohort. On average, around 200,000 unique TCR beta nucleotide sequences were sequenced per donor among about 400 genotyped donors of the cohort, with 15% to 20% of those sequences being non-productive. The research as a whole found: A further reported finding was that TCR beta sequences accurately predicted the HLA-A and HLA-B alleles for most subjects in the first cohort. The sequencing pipeline was judged likely to have produced a cluster of highly shared sequence variants as a technical artifact. According to a later analysis, most CMV-associated TCR beta chains appeared to be HLA-restricted, and the HLA associations seemed to be driven largely by CMV exposure. The authors suggested that the approach could potentially be extended to other disease states and immunological phenotypes. Correlated functional status among segregating V segments might be attributable to linkage disequilibrium, but an unknown experimental factor could not be ruled out. The classifier was reported to diagnose cytomegalovirus status with high specificity and sensitivity in both the original and validation cohorts. This cohort had only TCR beta chains sequenced, and the lack of alpha or paired-chain data limited which features could be detected. Because the 87-base-pair reads could not distinguish some IMGT-functional V segments, including TRBV6-2 and TRBV6-3, those segments were excluded. Because HLA typing was unavailable for some donors at each locus, only the typed subset was used in association tests. According to a later analysis, parvovirus B19, influenza, CMV and Epstein-Barr virus appeared linked to several top co-occurrence clusters. For the cohort, immune exposure information was limited to CMV serostatus. A later analysis found that TCR association rates varied across HLA loci, with DRB1 alleles showing the most associated TCRs and HLA-C alleles the fewest. Three of the identified cytomegalovirus-associated TCR beta chains were confirmed in vitro to be specific for cytomegalovirus antigens. An association between a missense DCLRE1C variant and V-gene and J-gene trimming of TCR beta chains was found in a later genetic analysis and replicated in an independent cohort. The study listed around 160 TCR beta chains as associated with cytomegalovirus. An earlier analysis of 587 of the donors showed that most TCR beta V segments appeared in productive rearrangements either about 87% or about 30% of the time, which broadly matched IMGT annotations. In a later analysis, around 17,000 TCR beta sequences were associated with specific HLA alleles at a false discovery rate of 0.05. The presence/absence analyses assumed that sequencing depth was roughly uniform across donors, and that assumption may not be true. In a later genetic analysis, fewer N-insertions in productive TCRs were reported among donors in an Asian-associated ancestry cluster than the 666-donor mean. Assigning TCR associations to individual alleles was difficult when HLA alleles, especially DR and DQ, strongly co-occurred. The earlier analysis of a few hundred of the donors excluded approximately 15 rarely observed V segments, including chromosome 9 orphons, because counts were too low. In a later analysis, HLA-associated TCR beta chains were found to be more clonally expanded and to have lower generation probabilities than equally common non-associated chains. Most TCR sequences were observed very rarely across donors, whereas some public TCRs were present in many individuals.

Measured from the cysteine to the phenylalanine, the CDR3 is 17 residues long. The sequence is cut down to CDR3 DNA, 51 bases in frame from base 1. From V the trimming removes 1 base and from J it removes 1 base, while the gene matches leave 5 bases of the junction unaccounted for. In the germline V gene, CDR1 corresponds to SGHRS and CDR2 to YFSETQ. About this clone: It has no known antigen specificity. No much larger clone exists at a distance of one base, and base qualities are not known.

Library generation was performed with the immunoSEQ multiplex PCR assay. The multiplex PCR relied on a mix of 60 forward primers for TCR Vbeta segments and 13 reverse primers for TCR Jbeta segments. Amplification of the CDR3 region of rearranged TCR beta genes was performed with a multiplex PCR assay on genomic DNA. On the Illumina HiSeq System, the amplified TCR beta libraries were sequenced as 87-base-pair reads. The original pipeline was this. A later analysis counted about 80 million unique TCR beta chains across the 600 to 850 repertoires, and some 11 million of these chains were shared by at least two donors. Raw reads were error-corrected and collapsed into unique sequences by a nearest-neighbor algorithm in which closely related sequences were merged to remove PCR and sequencing errors. To assign V, D and J gene segments, CDR3 sequences were aligned to IMGT reference sequences. Each retained sequence needed at least a six-nucleotide match to both a V gene segment and a J gene segment. Rearrangements were called productive when the CDR3 lacked stop codons and stayed in frame with V and J; all others were non-productive. CDR3 was defined by IMGT convention, running from the second conserved V-encoded cysteine to the conserved J-encoded phenylalanine. The earlier analysis of about 530 of the donors excluded any sequence lacking an unambiguous match to a single V gene segment. An earlier analysis of over 450 of the donors classified V segments as functional when productive rearrangements were above 56.7% and as segregating when the standard deviation between donors was above 5%. To diagnose cytomegalovirus status from the catalog of TCR beta chain sequences, a statistical classification framework was built. In a later analysis, TCR nucleotide sequences were compared against IMGT/GENE-DB human TR gene sequences so that V and J genes could be assigned. In a later analysis, CDR3 sequences and most-parsimonious VDJ recombination scenarios were assigned using the TCRdist pipeline. In a later analysis, every TCR beta chain was defined by the combination of its CDR3 amino acid sequence and its V-gene family, and reads without a unique V-gene family were dropped. A later analysis removed 550 to 650 highly shared, low-generation-probability nucleotide sequences to deal with suspected cross-contamination and a sequencing artifact. In a later analysis, a clonal expansion index was calculated for each public chain from normalized within-repertoire ranks of inferred template counts. In a later analysis, generation probabilities were computed with a VDJ recombination model fitted to out-of-frame rearrangements, and the resulting probabilities were checked against IGoR. In a later analysis, hypergeometric tests were used to score TCR-TCR, TCR-HLA and TCR-CMV co-occurrence, with a repertoire-size bias correction applied to TCR pairs. False discovery rates were estimated in a later analysis by permuting HLA or CMV assignments 20 times. In a later analysis, co-occurring TCRs were grouped using DBSCAN, with TCRdist sequence similarity added in when clustering inside HLA-allele-positive subsets. Co-occurrence clustering excluded repertoires with fewer than 30,000 or more than 120,000 public chains, plus five with anomalous nucleotide sharing. TCRdb obtained this table from immuneACCESS and retained in-frame rearrangements with V and J assigned. These tables miss some clones; where compared with another copy, unresolved V genes account for less than half of the shortfall, and the remainder is unexplained. The D gene and trimming were derived from the DNA, and the V and J assignments and clone size from that table. The sample records about 150,000 clones, 82% of which are singletons. The ten largest make up around 6.6% of the sample.

The cohort consisted of 666 healthy bone marrow donors. Cohort members were all nominally healthy when sampled, although unrecorded immune exposures were likely present. The donor tested CMV seropositive and was one of the 289 seropositive cohort members. A peripheral blood sample was collected from each donor, and TCR beta sequencing was performed on peripheral blood mononuclear cells. The Qiagen DNeasy Blood Extraction Kit was used to extract genomic DNA from the blood cell samples. The sequence links TRBV5-1 to TRBJ2-1; the central 10 bases match TRBD2. Material for sequencing was PBMCs. The sequence came from a woman aged 45 to 65 in good health and CMV-seropositive. The nucleotides are TGCGCCAGCAGCTTGTATGCTAGCGGGGGTTCCTACAATGAGCAGTTCTTC. Translation gives CASSLYASGGSYNEQFF.